This T cell receptor beta chain was captured by sequencing in a study of OX40 agonist ivuxolimab in advanced cancers. CDR3 size: 18 residues. Germline loops: CDR1 LGHNA, CDR2 YNFKEQ. The ends were cut back, 0 bases at V and 4 bases at J, with 21 bases in the middle. Sequencing used immunoSEQ multiplex PCR; TCRdb keeps in-frame clones, though not all of them. The data hold 75,000 to 100,000 clones, with approximately 80% observed a single time. This chain connects TRBV4-2 to TRBJ1-2; a weak D match, TRBD1 (5 bases). The input for sequencing was CD4+ or CD8+ T cells sorted from blood, taken in a trial of the OX40 agonist ivuxolimab. This receptor was identified in an adult with an advanced solid tumor such as melanoma, head and neck, liver or kidney cancer. Here the CDR3 reads CASSQEQADLLGFYGYTF. In DNA, the CDR3 is TGTGCCAGCAGCCAAGAACAGGCAGACCTCCTAGGTTTCTATGGCTACACCTTC.